This T cell receptor (beta chain) was observed in a study of tumor-infiltrating lymphocytes in primary liver carcinoma. Study-level background: The number of productive TCRbeta reads per sample ranged from roughly 3.65 to 8 million and was similar across tissue types.

Study findings and constraints: Lesser overlap characterized tumor-adjacent and tumor-blood pairs relative to tumor region pairs. Against blood, tumors held a significantly higher top-250-clone fraction (p = 0.039).

Starting from around 510 ng of total RNA, TCR beta cDNA was produced with a primer in the constant region. Three nested multiplex PCR rounds, a slightly modified ARM-PCR method, built the TCR beta libraries. For roughly 11 cycles apiece, the opening two PCR rounds ran with TRBV1-TRBV30 forward primers and a C-beta reverse primer. TCRdb redid the calling of the multiplex PCR reads with MiXCR, one entry per CDR3 protein. The data show 75,000 to 80,000 distinct CDR3 sequences, with under 75% seen just once and approximately 27% held by the top ten. It was from roughly 20-30 mg of unsorted bulk tissue that RNA and DNA were co-extracted. Germline CDR1 is MDHEN and CDR2 is SYDVKM. The CDR3 sequence runs 14 residues, both termini included. Concerning this clonotype: The antigen remains unidentified. The conserved final phenylalanine or tryptophan is absent from the CDR3, which likely points to a read error. Because the CDR3's place on the DNA is in doubt, the DNA is left out and the CDR3 is given as listed by TCRdb.

This sequence joins TRBV28 and TRBJ2-7; the table's D call, TRBD2, was not checked against the DNA. The specimen was tumor-adjacent normal liver tissue. This sequence originates from a man between 40 and 49 years old with primary liver carcinoma and hepatitis B virus infection. The chain's CDR3 is CVSSPLAGDYEQHL.